These T cell receptor beta chains were read from a single sample in a study of blood T cell repertoires in COVID-19. Assay used: immunoSEQ multiplex PCR; TCRdb lists only in-frame clones, some missing. Among about 140,000 clones, around 83% were seen once, and the ten largest hold approximately 4.1%. The sample taken for sequencing was peripheral blood. Receptors originate from a woman of 80 years or more with acute or convalescent COVID-19. The CDR3 runs from the conserved cysteine through the conserved F or W. A D gene is named only where the DNA matches it firmly. Some rows mark clone size as missing; the rest say once, few, many or name a class of expanded clone.

TRBV19	NA	TRBJ2-1	NA	CASSFAISSYNEQFF	TGTGCCAGTAGTTTTGCTATAAGCTCCTACAATGAGCAGTTCTTC
TRBV3-1/TRBV3-2	NA	TRBJ1-4	NA	CASSSLAGSEKLFF	TGTGCCAGCAGTTCCTTGGCGGGGAGTGAAAAACTGTTTTTT
TRBV3-1/TRBV3-2	NA	TRBJ2-5	NA	CASSQGPGTQETQYF	TGTGCCAGCAGCCAAGGTCCGGGAACCCAAGAGACCCAGTACTTC
TRBV20-1	NA	TRBJ1-1	NA	CSASKSREAFF	TGCAGTGCTAGTAAGTCGCGTGAAGCTTTCTTT
TRBV7-9	TRBD1	TRBJ1-6	NA	CASSRGTGVRNSPLHF	TGTGCCAGCAGCAGAGGGACAGGGGTACGGAATTCACCCCTCCACTTT
TRBV29-1	TRBD1	TRBJ1-1	NA	CSVENLRQGRENTEAFF	TGCAGCGTTGAAAATCTACGACAGGGACGAGAGAACACTGAAGCTTTCTTT
TRBV19	NA	TRBJ2-1	NA	CASSIEGLGWNSYNEQFF	TGTGCCAGTAGTATAGAGGGACTGGGCTGGAACTCCTACAATGAGCAGTTCTTC
TRBV10-3	NA	TRBJ2-7	NA	CAIRGAGDPYEQYF	TGTGCCATCAGGGGGGCGGGAGATCCCTACGAGCAGTACTTC
TRBV13	NA	TRBJ1-3	NA	CASSLWASGNTIYF	TGTGCCAGCAGCTTATGGGCTTCGGGAAACACCATATATTTT
TRBV9	NA	TRBJ2-1	NA	CASSDPPEEYNEQFF	TGTGCCAGCAGCGACCCCCCGGAGGAATACAATGAGCAGTTCTTC
TRBV7-2	NA	TRBJ1-6	few	CASSLSPNSPLHF	TGTGCCAGCAGCTTATCTCCGAATTCACCCCTCCACTTT
TRBV5-1	TRBD2	TRBJ2-3	NA	CASSPGGGLPLDTQYF	TGCGCCAGCAGCCCGGGAGGGGGTCTACCTCTAGATACGCAGTATTTT
TRBV7-8	NA	TRBJ2-5	NA	CASSLAFRVQTQYF	TGTGCCAGCAGCTTAGCGTTTCGGGTCCAGACCCAGTACTTC
TRBV9	TRBD1	TRBJ2-3	NA	CASSVAGTGGTDTQYF	TGTGCCAGCAGCGTAGCCGGGACAGGGGGGACAGATACGCAGTATTTT
TRBV7-2	NA	TRBJ2-7	NA	CASSLEGRGYTYEQYF	TGTGCCAGCAGCTTAGAGGGCAGGGGTTACACCTACGAGCAGTACTTC
TRBV4-2	NA	TRBJ2-5	NA	CASSQAGTLQETQYF	TGTGCCAGCAGCCAAGCCGGGACATTGCAAGAGACCCAGTACTTC
TRBV6-5	NA	TRBJ1-6	NA	CASSYPPAGRNSPLHF	TGTGCCAGCAGTTACCCGCCGGCAGGCCGGAATTCACCCCTCCACTTT
TRBV5-6	NA	TRBJ2-1	once	CASSLDKLVRLSSYNEQFF	TGTGCCAGCAGCTTGGATAAACTAGTCAGACTCTCAAGCTACAATGAGCAGTTCTTC
TRBV27	NA	TRBJ1-6	few	CASSSLLVRSYNSPLHF	TGTGCCAGCAGTTCCCTGTTGGTGCGCTCCTATAATTCACCCCTCCACTTT
TRBV18	TRBD1	TRBJ1-4	NA	CASSPGTGGDLFF	TGTGCCAGCTCACCCGGGACAGGGGGAGACCTGTTTTTT
TRBV19	TRBD1	TRBJ1-1	NA	CASSTPTGETEAFF	TGTGCCAGTAGTACACCGACAGGGGAAACTGAAGCTTTCTTT
TRBV6-5	NA	TRBJ2-1	few	CASTERRGNEQFF	TGTGCCAGCACCGAACGCCGGGGCAATGAGCAGTTCTTC
TRBV29-1	NA	TRBJ2-7	NA	CSAEGGKDEQYF	TGCAGCGCCGAGGGGGGGAAGGACGAGCAGTACTTC
TRBV7-9	NA	TRBJ1-2	NA	CASSSYRVYGYTF	TGTGCCAGCAGCTCCTACAGGGTCTATGGCTACACCTTC
TRBV29-1	NA	TRBJ2-1	NA	CSVDSPLYNEQFF	TGCAGCGTTGACAGTCCGCTTTACAATGAGCAGTTCTTC
TRBV13	NA	TRBJ1-4	NA	CASSSLGGRLNEKLFF	TGTGCCAGCAGCTCCTTGGGGGGACGGCTTAATGAAAAACTGTTTTTT
TRBV6-6	TRBD2	TRBJ2-1	NA	CASSYRGGAYNEQFF	TGTGCCAGCAGTTACCGGGGGGGGGCCTACAATGAGCAGTTCTTC
TRBV12-3/TRBV12-4	NA	TRBJ2-3	NA	CASSWHTDTQYF	TGTGCCAGCAGTTGGCACACAGATACGCAGTATTTT
TRBV27	TRBD1	TRBJ2-6	NA	CASSFDRGGGANVLTF	TGTGCCAGCAGTTTCGATCGAGGGGGCGGGGCCAACGTCCTGACTTTC
TRBV2	NA	TRBJ1-2	NA	CASALETLYGYTF	TGTGCCAGTGCCCTCGAAACTCTCTATGGCTACACCTTC